These 2 T cell receptor beta chains were all obtained from the same sample, sequenced in a study of cytomegalovirus exposure and HLA in healthy donors. Amplification used 60 Vbeta primers and 13 Jbeta primers. Sequenced by immunoSEQ multiplex PCR; TCRdb stores in-frame clones only, minus some. The table lists tens of thousands of clones, roughly 80% of them singletons. Sequencing was carried out using PBMCs. All receptors derive from a man aged 60-69 years in good health and CMV-seronegative.

This chain connects TRBV6-1 to TRBJ1-1; possibly TRBD1 for D (5 bases). The length of the CDR3 is 13 residues. Per the germline V gene, CDR1 is MNHNS and CDR2 is SASEGT. Trimming removed 6 bases at V and 1 base at J, with 9 bases between. The CDR3: CASRVTGNTEAFF. CDR3 sequence (DNA): TGTGCCAGCAGGGTAACAGGGAACACTGAAGCTTTCTTT.

The chain employs TRBV7-3 and TRBJ2-2; 7 bases agree with TRBD2. V dropped 4 bases and J dropped 6; count of bases not matched to a gene: 5. This CDR3 comprises 14 residues. The germline V gene encodes CDR1 SGHTA and CDR2 FQGTGA. CDR3 in DNA: TGTGCCAGCAGCTCGGGACTATCAGCCGGGGAGCTGTTTTTT. This encodes CASSSGLSAGELFF.